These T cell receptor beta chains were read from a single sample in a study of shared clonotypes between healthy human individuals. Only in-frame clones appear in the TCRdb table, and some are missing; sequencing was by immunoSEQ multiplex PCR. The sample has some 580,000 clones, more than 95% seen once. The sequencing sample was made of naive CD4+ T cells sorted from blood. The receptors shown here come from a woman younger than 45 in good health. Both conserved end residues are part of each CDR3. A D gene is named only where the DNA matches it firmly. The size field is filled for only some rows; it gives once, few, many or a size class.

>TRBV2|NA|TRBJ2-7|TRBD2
CASSGRWGGEQYF
TGTGCCAGCAGTGGGCGTTGGGGGGGCGAGCAGTACTTC
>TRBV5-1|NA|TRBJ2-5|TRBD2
CASSHSGTQETQYF
TGCGCCAGCAGCCATAGCGGGACTCAAGAGACCCAGTACTTC
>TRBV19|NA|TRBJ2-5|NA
CASSIVRDPETQYF
TGTGCCAGTAGTATAGTCAGGGACCCAGAGACCCAGTACTTC
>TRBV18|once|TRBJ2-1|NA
CASSPLAPSVEQFF
TGTGCCAGCTCACCACTAGCCCCCAGCGTTGAGCAGTTCTTC
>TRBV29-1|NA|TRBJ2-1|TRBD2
CSVVASGTLIEQFF
TGCAGCGTTGTAGCTAGCGGGACTTTGATTGAGCAGTTCTTC
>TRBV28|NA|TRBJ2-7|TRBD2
CASREGGGYEQYF
TGTGCCAGCCGGGAGGGTGGTGGCTACGAGCAGTACTTC
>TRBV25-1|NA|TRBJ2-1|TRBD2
CASSADGGGIGEQFF
TGTGCCAGCAGTGCCGATGGGGGAGGGATAGGGGAGCAGTTCTTC
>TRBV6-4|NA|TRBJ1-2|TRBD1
CASSPPGQGFSGYTF
TGTGCCAGCTCCCCCCCAGGACAGGGGTTCTCTGGCTACACCTTC
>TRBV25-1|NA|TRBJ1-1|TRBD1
CASRAAGGWTEAFF
TGTGCCAGCAGAGCGGCAGGGGGCTGGACTGAAGCTTTCTTT
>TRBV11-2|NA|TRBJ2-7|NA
CASSARTVRPVEQYF
TGTGCCAGCAGCGCCAGGACTGTGAGGCCCGTCGAGCAGTACTTC
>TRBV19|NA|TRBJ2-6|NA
CASRVYGGANVLTF
TGTGCCAGCCGAGTCTATGGTGGGGCCAACGTCCTGACTTTC
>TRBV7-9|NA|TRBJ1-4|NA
CASSLGTTTNEKLFF
TGTGCCAGCAGCTTAGGGACCACAACTAATGAAAAACTGTTTTTT
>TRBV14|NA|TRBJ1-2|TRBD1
CASSQDIGQGALYGYTF
TGTGCCAGCAGCCAAGATATCGGACAGGGTGCGTTATATGGCTACACCTTC